These T cell receptor beta chains were read from a single sample in a study of cytomegalovirus exposure and HLA in healthy donors. Clones were read by immunoSEQ multiplex PCR, and TCRdb kept only the in-frame ones, dropping some. This sample has 150,000 to 200,000 clones; approximately 84% occur once, and the top ten carry about 0.24%. Material: PBMCs. These receptors were obtained from a boy aged 5-17 years in good health and CMV-seronegative. The CDR3 runs from the conserved cysteine through the conserved F or W. A D gene is named only where the DNA matches it firmly. Clone size, where shown, is once, few, many, or a class for clones that have expanded.

D gene	V gene	J gene	clone size	CDR3 protein	CDR3 DNA
-	TRBV6-6	TRBJ1-2	-	CASSYGGLGHYGYTF	TGTGCCAGCAGTTATGGGGGCCTTGGTCACTATGGCTACACCTTC
-	TRBV6-6	TRBJ2-7	few	CASSYRQGKSYEQYF	TGTGCCAGCAGTTACAGGCAGGGCAAATCCTACGAGCAGTACTTC
-	TRBV11-2	TRBJ2-6	-	CASSPGSGANVLTF	TGTGCCAGCAGCCCAGGGTCTGGGGCCAACGTCCTGACTTTC
TRBD2	TRBV30	TRBJ2-2	-	CAWSSGIINTGELFF	TGTGCCTGGAGTAGCGGGATAATAAACACCGGGGAGCTGTTTTTT
-	TRBV9	TRBJ1-2	-	CASSAHAGESGYTF	TGTGCCAGCAGCGCCCACGCGGGGGAAAGCGGCTACACCTTC
TRBD2	TRBV2	TRBJ2-1	-	CASREGGGANNEQFF	TGTGCCAGCAGGGAGGGCGGGGGGGCAAATAATGAGCAGTTCTTC
-	TRBV11-1	TRBJ2-7	few	CASSRGISYEQYF	TGTGCCAGCAGCCGCGGGATCAGTTACGAGCAGTACTTC
-	TRBV5-1	TRBJ2-7	-	CASSLELGTTYEQYF	TGCGCCAGCAGCTTGGAACTCGGAACTACCTACGAGCAGTACTTC
-	TRBV7-9	TRBJ1-1	-	CASSPPPGMNTEAFF	TGTGCCAGCAGCCCCCCCCCAGGGATGAACACTGAAGCTTTCTTT
TRBD1	TRBV7-3	TRBJ2-1	-	CASSHPGGEQFF	TGTGCCAGCAGCCACCCAGGGGGTGAGCAGTTCTTC
-	TRBV29-1	TRBJ2-2	-	CSGASIGELFF	TGCAGCGGAGCTAGCATCGGGGAGCTGTTTTTT
-	TRBV9	TRBJ2-1	-	CASSVGRQAGSYNEQFF	TGTGCCAGCAGCGTAGGTAGACAGGCCGGCTCCTACAATGAGCAGTTCTTC
-	TRBV7-9	TRBJ1-5	once	CASSSEGSNQPQHF	TGTGCCAGCAGCTCTGAGGGTAGCAATCAGCCCCAGCATTTT
-	TRBV25-1	TRBJ1-2	-	CARSSEPGFCYGYTF	TGTGCCAGATCCTCCGAACCGGGGTTTTGCTATGGCTACACCTTC
TRBD1	TRBV5-1	TRBJ2-6	-	CASSLATGGAAGANVLTF	TGCGCCAGCAGCTTGGCTACAGGGGGCGCGGCTGGGGCCAACGTCCTGACTTTC
TRBD1	TRBV5-4	TRBJ1-1	-	CASSPEAGYRGTEAFF	TGTGCCAGCAGCCCCGAGGCGGGCTACAGGGGGACTGAAGCTTTCTTT
-	TRBV5-4	TRBJ2-7	-	CASSFWGRTYEQYF	TGTGCCAGCAGCTTCTGGGGCAGAACCTACGAGCAGTACTTC
-	TRBV28	TRBJ2-3	-	CASSSPSERGTDTQYF	TGTGCCAGCAGCTCCCCCTCGGAGAGGGGCACAGATACGCAGTATTTT
TRBD1	TRBV5-6	TRBJ2-7	-	CASSSNGTELGVPYEQYF	TGTGCCAGCAGCTCAAACGGGACAGAGCTAGGGGTACCCTACGAGCAGTACTTC
-	TRBV5-1	TRBJ2-1	-	CASSLISRSYGTLFF	TGCGCCAGCAGCTTGATCTCCAGGTCGTACGGTACTCTGTTCTTC
TRBD2	TRBV2	TRBJ2-5	once	CASSRPGTSGETQYF	TGTGCCAGCAGTCGTCCCGGGACTAGCGGGGAGACCCAGTACTTC
TRBD2	TRBV27	TRBJ2-1	-	CASSSSGGAYNEQFF	TGTGCCAGCAGTTCTAGCGGGGGGGCCTACAATGAGCAGTTCTTC
-	TRBV6-1	TRBJ1-1	-	CASPDIPLRRTEAFF	TGTGCCAGCCCGGACATACCACTAAGGAGAACTGAAGCTTTCTTT
TRBD1	TRBV18	TRBJ2-5	once	CASSPRKTGVEETQYF	TGTGCCAGCTCACCAAGAAAGACAGGGGTGGAAGAGACCCAGTACTTC
-	TRBV6-1	TRBJ2-7	-	CASSDGLWGYEQYF	TGTGCCAGCAGTGATGGACTCTGGGGCTACGAGCAGTACTTC
TRBD1	TRBV27	TRBJ2-5	-	CASSPPGTEETQYF	TGTGCCAGCAGCCCTCCCGGGACAGAGGAGACCCAGTACTTC
-	TRBV7-8	TRBJ2-2	once	CASSSRAGELFF	TGTGCCAGCAGTTCGAGGGCCGGGGAGCTGTTTTTT
TRBD1	TRBV6-5	TRBJ1-1	-	CASIAGTGDTEAFF	TGTGCCAGCATCGCCGGGACAGGGGACACTGAAGCTTTCTTT
-	TRBV2	TRBJ1-6	-	CASSEGQPEYNSPLHF	TGTGCCAGCAGTGAAGGACAGCCGGAATATAATTCACCCCTCCACTTT
-	TRBV7-2	TRBJ2-7	-	CASRNSGTKHYEQYF	TGTGCCAGCAGAAATTCCGGGACAAAACATTACGAGCAGTACTTC
-	TRBV6-4	TRBJ2-2	-	CASSDSSTGELFF	TGTGCCAGCAGTGACTCGAGCACCGGGGAGCTGTTTTTT
-	TRBV9	TRBJ2-2	-	CASSVDDRDTGELFF	TGTGCCAGCAGCGTAGATGACAGAGACACCGGGGAGCTGTTTTTT
TRBD2	TRBV5-1	TRBJ2-7	-	CASSSGLAGVWEQYF	TGCGCCAGCAGCTCGGGACTAGCGGGAGTCTGGGAGCAGTACTTC
TRBD2	TRBV5-6	TRBJ2-5	-	CASSTILAGGPETQYF	TGTGCCAGCAGCACTATTTTAGCGGGGGGGCCAGAGACCCAGTACTTC
-	TRBV6-1	TRBJ1-2	-	CASNGVSGYTF	TGTGCCAGCAACGGGGTCAGTGGCTACACCTTC
-	TRBV29-1	TRBJ1-2	-	CSAVTNYGYTF	TGCAGCGCAGTCACTAACTATGGCTACACCTTC
-	TRBV5-1	TRBJ2-4	-	CASRVGDTENIQYF	TGCGCCAGCAGAGTAGGGGACACCGAAAACATTCAGTACTTC
TRBD2	TRBV11-2	TRBJ2-7	-	CASSGLAVAIGTYEQYF	TGTGCCAGCAGCGGACTAGCCGTGGCCATCGGGACCTACGAGCAGTACTTC
TRBD2	TRBV9	TRBJ2-1	-	CASSVAPAGGLYNEQFF	TGTGCCAGCAGCGTAGCTCCAGCGGGGGGCCTCTACAATGAGCAGTTCTTC